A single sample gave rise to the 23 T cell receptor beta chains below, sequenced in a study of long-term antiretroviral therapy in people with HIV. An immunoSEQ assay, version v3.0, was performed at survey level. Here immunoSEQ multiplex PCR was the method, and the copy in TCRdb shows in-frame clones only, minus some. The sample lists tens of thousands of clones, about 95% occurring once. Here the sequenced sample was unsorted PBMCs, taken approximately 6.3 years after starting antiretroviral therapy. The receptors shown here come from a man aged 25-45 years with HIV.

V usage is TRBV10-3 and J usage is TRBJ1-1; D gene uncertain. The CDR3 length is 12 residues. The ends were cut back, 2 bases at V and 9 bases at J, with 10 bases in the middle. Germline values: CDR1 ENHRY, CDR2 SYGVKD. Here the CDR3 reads CAISEAVDQAFF. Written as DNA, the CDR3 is TGTGCCATCAGTGAGGCGGTTGACCAAGCTTTCTTT.

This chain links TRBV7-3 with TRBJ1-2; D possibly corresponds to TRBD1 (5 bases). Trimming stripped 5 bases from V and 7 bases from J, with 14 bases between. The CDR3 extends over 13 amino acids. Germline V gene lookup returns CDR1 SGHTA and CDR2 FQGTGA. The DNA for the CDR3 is TGTGCCAGCAGCCCGTTGGGGGGGGGTGGCTACACCTTC. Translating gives CASSPLGGGGYTF.

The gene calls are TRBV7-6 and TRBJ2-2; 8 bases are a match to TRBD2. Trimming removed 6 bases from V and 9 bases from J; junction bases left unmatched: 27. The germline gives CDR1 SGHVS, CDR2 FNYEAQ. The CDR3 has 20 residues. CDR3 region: CASSRTPIRAGVGGSRELFF. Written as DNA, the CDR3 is TGTGCCAGCAGTAGAACCCCTATAAGAGCGGGAGTAGGAGGGTCCCGGGAGCTGTTTTTT.

The DNA of the CDR3 is TGTGCCAGCAGTTACCCCGGGACAGGGCTAGCCGAGCAGTACTTC. Its protein product is CASSYPGTGLAEQYF. J is TRBJ2-7 and V is TRBV6-5; 9 nucleotides line up with TRBD1. Per the germline V gene, CDR1 is MNHEY and CDR2 is SVGAGI. Germline trimming cut 2 bases from V and 6 bases from J; bases unmatched to any gene: 8. The CDR3 consists of 15 residues.

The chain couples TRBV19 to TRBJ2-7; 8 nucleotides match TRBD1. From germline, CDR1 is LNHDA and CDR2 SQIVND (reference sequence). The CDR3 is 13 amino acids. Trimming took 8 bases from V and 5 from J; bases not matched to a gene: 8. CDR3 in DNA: TGTGCCAGTGGGCAGGGGGCTTTCAACGAGCAGTACTTC. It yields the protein CASGQGAFNEQYF.

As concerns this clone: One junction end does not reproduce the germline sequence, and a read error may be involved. The chain's CDR3 is CASSQDEGRGNQPQHF. CDR3 DNA: TGCGCCAGCAGCCAAGATGAAGGTAGGGGCAACCAGCCCCAGCATTTT. The J gene is TRBJ1-5, the V gene TRBV4-1; D perhaps matches TRBD1 (5 bases). The CDR3 extends over 16 amino acids. CDR1 MGHRA and CDR2 YSYEKL come from the germline V gene.

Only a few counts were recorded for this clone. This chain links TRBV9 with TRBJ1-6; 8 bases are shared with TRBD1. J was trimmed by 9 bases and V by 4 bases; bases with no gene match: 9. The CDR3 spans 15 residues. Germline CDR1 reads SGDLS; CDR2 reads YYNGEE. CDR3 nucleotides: TGTGCCAGCAGCCCACAGGGACAGGTGGGTTCACCCCTCCACTTT. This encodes CASSPQGQVGSPLHF.

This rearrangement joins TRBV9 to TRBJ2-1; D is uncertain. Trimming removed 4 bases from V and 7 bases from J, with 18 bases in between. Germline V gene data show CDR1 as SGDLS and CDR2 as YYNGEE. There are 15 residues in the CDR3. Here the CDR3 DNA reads TGTGCCAGCAGCTCAACCGGGCCCCTTCGAAATGAGCAGTTCTTC. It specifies CASSSTGPLRNEQFF.

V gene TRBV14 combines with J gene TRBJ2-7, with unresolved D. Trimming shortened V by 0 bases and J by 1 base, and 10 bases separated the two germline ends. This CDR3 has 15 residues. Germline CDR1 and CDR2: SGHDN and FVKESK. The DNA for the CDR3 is TGTGCCAGCAGCCAAGATGCGGCCAGGTCCTACGAGCAGTACTTC. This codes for CASSQDAARSYEQYF.

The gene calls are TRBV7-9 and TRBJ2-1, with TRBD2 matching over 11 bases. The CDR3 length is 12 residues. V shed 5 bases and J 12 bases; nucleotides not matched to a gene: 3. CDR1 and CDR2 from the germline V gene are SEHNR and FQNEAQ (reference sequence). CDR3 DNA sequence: TGTGCCAGCAGCCGACTAGCGGGGAGGCAGTTCTTC. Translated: CASSRLAGRQFF. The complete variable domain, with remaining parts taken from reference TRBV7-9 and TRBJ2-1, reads DTGVSQNPRHKITKRGQNVTFRCDPISEHNRLYWYRQTLGQGPEFLTYFQNEAQLEKSRLLSDRFSAERPKGSFSTLEIQRTEQGDSAMYLCASSRLAGRQFFGPGTRLTVL.

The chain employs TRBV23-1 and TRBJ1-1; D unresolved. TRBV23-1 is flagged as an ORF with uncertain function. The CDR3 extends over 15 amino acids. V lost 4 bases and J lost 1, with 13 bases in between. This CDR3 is CASSPRRAPNTEAFF. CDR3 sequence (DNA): TGCGCCAGCAGTCCCCGGAGAGCCCCGAACACTGAAGCTTTCTTT.

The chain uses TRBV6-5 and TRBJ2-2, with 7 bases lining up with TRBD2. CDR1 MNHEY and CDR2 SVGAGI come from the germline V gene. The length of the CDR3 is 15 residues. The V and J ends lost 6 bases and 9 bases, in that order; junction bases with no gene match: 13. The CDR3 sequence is CASSLTSAAPRELFF. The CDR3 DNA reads TGTGCCAGCAGCCTAACTAGCGCGGCCCCCCGGGAGCTGTTTTTT.

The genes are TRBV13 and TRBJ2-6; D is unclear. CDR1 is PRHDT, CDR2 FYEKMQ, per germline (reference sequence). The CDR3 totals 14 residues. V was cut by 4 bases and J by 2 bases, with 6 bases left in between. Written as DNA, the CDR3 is TGTGCCAGCAGCTGGGTCGCTGGGGCCAACGTCCTGACTTTC. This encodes CASSWVAGANVLTF.

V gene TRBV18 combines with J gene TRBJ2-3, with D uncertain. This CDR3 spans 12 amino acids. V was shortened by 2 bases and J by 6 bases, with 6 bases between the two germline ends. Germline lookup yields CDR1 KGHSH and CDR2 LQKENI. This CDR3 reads CASSPALDTQYF. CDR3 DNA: TGTGCCAGCTCACCAGCCCTGGATACGCAGTATTTT.

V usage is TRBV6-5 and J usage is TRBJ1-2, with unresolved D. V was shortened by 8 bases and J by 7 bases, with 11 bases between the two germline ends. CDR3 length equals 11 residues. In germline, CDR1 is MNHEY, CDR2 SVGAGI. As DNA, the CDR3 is TGTGCCAGCTACGGAAAAGGTGGCTACACCTTC. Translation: CASYGKGGYTF.

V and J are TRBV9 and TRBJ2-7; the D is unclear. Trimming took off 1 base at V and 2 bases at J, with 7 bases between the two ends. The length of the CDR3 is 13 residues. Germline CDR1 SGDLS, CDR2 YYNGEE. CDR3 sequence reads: CASSVNEAYEQYF. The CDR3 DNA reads TGTGCCAGCAGCGTAAACGAAGCCTACGAGCAGTACTTC.

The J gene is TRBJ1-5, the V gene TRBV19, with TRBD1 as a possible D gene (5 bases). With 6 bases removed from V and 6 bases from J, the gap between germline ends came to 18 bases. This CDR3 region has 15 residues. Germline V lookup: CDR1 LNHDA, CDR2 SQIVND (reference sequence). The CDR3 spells CASSVGVGDRQPQHF. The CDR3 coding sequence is TGTGCCAGTAGCGTGGGTGTAGGGGATCGTCAGCCCCAGCATTTT.

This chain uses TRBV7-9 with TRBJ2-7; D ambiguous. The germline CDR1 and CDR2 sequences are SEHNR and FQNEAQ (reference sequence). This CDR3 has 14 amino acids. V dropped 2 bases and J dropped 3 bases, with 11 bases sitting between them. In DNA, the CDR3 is TGTGCCAGCAGCTTAAAGTTGGGAAACTACGAGCAGTACTTC. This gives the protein CASSLKLGNYEQYF. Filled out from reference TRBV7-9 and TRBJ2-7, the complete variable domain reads DTGVSQNPRHKITKRGQNVTFRCDPISEHNRLYWYRQTLGQGPEFLTYFQNEAQLEKSRLLSDRFSAERPKGSFSTLEIQRTEQGDSAMYLCASSLKLGNYEQYFGPGTRLTVT.

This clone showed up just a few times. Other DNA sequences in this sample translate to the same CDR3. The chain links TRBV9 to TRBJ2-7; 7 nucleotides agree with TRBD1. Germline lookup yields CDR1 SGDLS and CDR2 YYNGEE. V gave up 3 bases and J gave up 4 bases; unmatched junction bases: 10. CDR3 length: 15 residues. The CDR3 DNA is TGTGCCAGCAGCGCAGGACAGGCGCCTTATTACGAGCAGTACTTC. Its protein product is CASSAGQAPYYEQYF.

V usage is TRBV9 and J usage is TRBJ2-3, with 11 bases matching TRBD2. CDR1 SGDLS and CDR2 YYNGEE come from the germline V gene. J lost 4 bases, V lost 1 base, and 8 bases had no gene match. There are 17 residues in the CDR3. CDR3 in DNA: TGTGCCAGCAGCGTACGGACTAGCGGGTTTTTCCCAGATACGCAGTATTTT. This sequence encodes CASSVRTSGFFPDTQYF.

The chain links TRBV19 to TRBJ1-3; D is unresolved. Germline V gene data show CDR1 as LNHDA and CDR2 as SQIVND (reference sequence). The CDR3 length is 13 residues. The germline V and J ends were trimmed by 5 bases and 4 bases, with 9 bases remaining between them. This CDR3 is CASSAALGNTIYF. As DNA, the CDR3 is TGTGCCAGTAGTGCCGCTCTGGGAAACACCATATATTTT.

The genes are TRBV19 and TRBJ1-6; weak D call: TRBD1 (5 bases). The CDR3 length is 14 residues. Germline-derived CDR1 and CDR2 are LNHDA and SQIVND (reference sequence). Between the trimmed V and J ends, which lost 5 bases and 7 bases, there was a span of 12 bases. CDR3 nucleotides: TGTGCCAGTAGTGTGGGACCAGGGAATTCACCCCTCCACTTT. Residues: CASSVGPGNSPLHF.

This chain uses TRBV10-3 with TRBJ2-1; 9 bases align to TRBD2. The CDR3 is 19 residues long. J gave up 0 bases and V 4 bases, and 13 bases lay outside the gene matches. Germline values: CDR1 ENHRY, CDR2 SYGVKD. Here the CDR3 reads CAISAPELAGAGSYNEQFF. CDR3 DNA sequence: TGTGCCATCAGTGCCCCGGAACTAGCGGGTGCGGGCTCCTACAATGAGCAGTTCTTC.